This T cell receptor beta chain was found in a study of T cell responses to AZD1222 COVID-19 vaccine. Study as a whole: The analysis combined second doses at about 4 or about 12 weeks.

Using immunoSEQ multiplex PCR, the repertoire was profiled, and TCRdb retains in-frame clones only, with some absent. The sample holds roughly 100,000 clones, about 82% seen once. Sequencing used peripheral blood, obtained on day 0 of AZD1222 vaccination. The receptor's source is an adult in good health.

The CDR3 loop reads CASSMLGNYGYTF. In nucleotides, the CDR3 is TGTGCCAGTAGTATGTTGGGTAACTATGGCTACACCTTC. V is TRBV19 and J is TRBJ1-2; no clear D. The CDR3 has 13 amino acids. The germline CDR1 and CDR2 sequences are LNHDA and SQIVND (reference sequence). The V end lost 3 bases, the J end lost 1 base, and 6 bases lay between the germline ends.